Following are 20 T cell receptor beta chains from one sample sequenced in a study of CD8 T cells in ankylosing spondylitis. TCRdb reprocessed the 5' RACE reads via MiXCR and lists one record per CDR3 protein. Seen here are 250,000 to 300,000 distinct CDR3 sequences, around 19% observed once, and the top ten hold 7.5% to 9%. Specimen: blood, either unsorted or a sorted T cell fraction (not recorded which). The receptors derive from a male donor with ankylosing spondylitis or in good health (not recorded which).

This clonotype was found many times. The chain carries TRBV6-5 and TRBJ1-1; no clear D. Germline lookup yields CDR1 MNHEY and CDR2 SVGAGI. V lost 2 bases and J 6 bases, leaving 16 bases between the germline ends. CDR3 length: 15 amino acids. The CDR3 DNA follows: TGTGCCAGCAGTTACGGTGTCCCGGGAACCCCTGAAGCTTTCTTT. It is translated as CASSYGVPGTPEAFF.

The CDR3 nucleotides are TGTGCCAGCAGTTTTGGGGGTAGTGCGCACGAGCAGTACGTC. Its protein is CASSFGGSAHEQYV. The gene calls are TRBV28 and TRBJ2-7; D possibly matches TRBD1 or TRBD2 (5 bases each). With 3 bases removed from V and 5 bases from J, the gap between germline ends came to 14 bases. The CDR3 sequence is 14 residues long. CDR1 and CDR2 from the germline V gene are MDHEN and SYDVKM.

This clonotype was observed a handful of times. The chain is built from TRBV9 and TRBJ1-2; 7 bases map to TRBD1. CDR1 is SGDLS and CDR2 is YYNGEE in the germline V gene. Trimming took 8 bases from V and 8 from J; bases not matched to a gene: 12. The CDR3 totals 13 residues. The CDR3 region is CARQDRPTEGYTF. Written as DNA, the CDR3 is TGTGCCAGACAGGACAGGCCTACGGAGGGCTACACCTTC.

This clonotype showed up just a few times. The rearrangement uses TRBV3-1 and TRBJ2-1, with TRBD2 as a possible D gene (5 bases). Trimming left V 2 bases short and J 8 bases short, with 16 bases between. CDR1 is LGHDT, CDR2 YNNKEL, per germline (reference sequence). There are 15 residues in the CDR3. The CDR3 here is CASSQRAVPSHEQFF. The CDR3 DNA is TGTGCCAGCAGCCAACGAGCGGTACCTTCGCATGAGCAGTTCTTC.

This clonotype was counted ten times or more. The CDR3 protein is CSVVGQNTGELFF. In nucleotides, the CDR3 is TGCAGCGTTGTCGGGCAGAACACCGGGGAGCTGTTTTTT. This rearrangement joins TRBV29-1 to TRBJ2-2, with unresolved D. Trimming pared 4 bases from V and 1 base from J, leaving 7 bases between. This CDR3 has 13 residues. Germline loops: CDR1 SQVTM, CDR2 ANQGSEA.

This clonotype was found many times. The chain couples TRBV7-8 to TRBJ2-1, with TRBD1 as a possible D gene (5 bases). The CDR3 consists of 15 residues. V dropped 1 base and J dropped 1 base, with 8 bases sitting between them. The germline V gene has CDR1 SGHVS and CDR2 FQNEAQ. The CDR3 bases are TGTGCCAGCAGCTTAGTACAGGCGTCCTACAATGAGCAGTTCTTC. Translated: CASSLVQASYNEQFF.

In regard to this clonotype: Germline and junction disagree at one end, which may indicate a read error. V gene TRBV5-1 combines with J gene TRBJ2-1; either TRBD1 or TRBD2 may supply D (6 bases each). Germline V gene sequence: CDR1 SGHRS, CDR2 YFSETQ. This CDR3 spans 15 amino acids. CDR3 DNA: TGCGCCAGCAGCGGGAGGCAGGGGAGAATTAATGAGCGGTTCTTC. Residues: CASSGRQGRINERFF.

The V gene is TRBV12-5, the J gene TRBJ2-2; the D is unclear. Germline V gene data show CDR1 as LGHNT and CDR2 as FRNRAP. V lost 3 bases to trimming and J lost 1 base, with 9 bases between them. The CDR3 is 15 residues long. Here the CDR3 reads CASGFYGVNTGELFF. The DNA of the CDR3 is TGTGCTAGTGGTTTCTACGGAGTGAACACCGGGGAGCTGTTTTTT.

This clonotype appeared a few times. This chain uses TRBV12-3 or TRBV12-4 with TRBJ2-6; a weak D match, TRBD1 (6 bases). This CDR3 is 19 amino acids long. Between the trimmed V and J ends, which lost 5 bases and 0 bases, there was a span of 20 bases. CDR3: CASSRQLTGLISGANVLTF. As DNA, the CDR3 is TGTGCCAGCAGTCGTCAATTGACAGGTTTAATCTCTGGGGCCAACGTCCTGACTTTC.

This clonotype was observed many times. A read error may account for a junction end that differs from germline. V is TRBV20-1 and J is TRBJ2-1; D not certain. The CDR3 is 10 amino acids. Germline assignment: CDR1 DFQATT and CDR2 SNEGSKA (reference sequence). CDR3 DNA sequence: TGCAGTGCTAGAATGGGGAAAATGATCTTC. The encoded protein is CSARMGKMIF.

In nucleotides, the CDR3 is TGCAGTGCCCCGGACAGGGCGACTGAAGCTTTCTTT. Its protein product is CSAPDRATEAFF. The gene calls are TRBV20-1 and TRBJ1-1; 8 bases are shared with TRBD1. Trimming cost V 6 bases and J 5 bases; bases outside gene matches: 5. The CDR3 spans 12 residues. Germline V gene sequence: CDR1 DFQATT, CDR2 SNEGSKA (reference sequence).

The rearrangement uses TRBV12-3 or TRBV12-4 and TRBJ2-1; no clear D gene. V was shortened by 3 bases and J by 8 bases, with 8 bases between the two germline ends. The CDR3 covers 12 residues. The CDR3 reads CASSFPEDEQFF. DNA of the CDR3: TGTGCCAGCAGTTTTCCGGAAGATGAGCAGTTCTTC.

The V and J genes are TRBV3-1 and TRBJ2-1; 7 nucleotides align to TRBD1. The V segment lost 0 bases and the J segment 7 bases; nucleotides outside the gene matches: 9. Germline V gene sequence: CDR1 LGHDT, CDR2 YNNKEL (reference sequence). The CDR3 spans 16 residues. CDR3 region: CASSQEWTGIANEQFF. The CDR3 bases are TGTGCCAGCAGCCAAGAGTGGACAGGTATCGCGAATGAGCAGTTCTTC.

The rearrangement uses TRBV27 and TRBJ1-4; 9 nucleotides match TRBD1. This CDR3 region has 15 residues. The junction had 10 bases not matched to a gene; V was cut back by 6 bases and J by 8 bases. CDR1 and CDR2 from the germline V gene are MNHEY and SMNVEV (reference sequence). The CDR3 reads CASSPGTGTSEKLFF. CDR3 nucleotide sequence: TGTGCCAGCAGCCCAGGGACAGGGACGTCGGAAAAACTGTTTTTT. The variable domain in full, with the rest retrieved from reference TRBV27 and TRBJ1-4, is EAQVTQNPRYLITVTGKKLTVTCSQNMNHEYMSWYRQDPGLGLRQIYYSMNVEVTDKGDVPEGYKVSRKEKRNFPLILESPSPNQTSLYFCASSPGTGTSEKLFFGSGTQLSVL.

This chain links TRBV11-3 with TRBJ2-2; possible D gene TRBD1, 5 bases. Germline loops: CDR1 SGHNT, CDR2 YENEEA. Between the trimmed V and J ends, which lost 5 bases and 10 bases, there was a span of 11 bases. The CDR3 has 12 residues. The CDR3 here is CASSPEGEELFF. In DNA form, the CDR3 reads TGTGCCAGCAGCCCTGAAGGGGAGGAGCTGTTTTTT.

This clonotype was observed a handful of times. This rearrangement joins TRBV5-1 to TRBJ2-1, with TRBD1 identical over 11 bases. The CDR3 totals 14 residues. The germline V gene has CDR1 SGHRS and CDR2 YFSETQ. The V segment lost 7 bases and the J segment 8 bases; nucleotides outside the gene matches: 8. The CDR3 DNA reads as TGCGCCAGCCGCCCGGGACAGGGGGTAGATGAGCAGTTCTTC. Protein product: CASRPGQGVDEQFF.

This clonotype was seen more than once but under ten times. V usage is TRBV20-1 and J usage is TRBJ2-2; TRBD1 agrees at 10 bases. V lost 0 bases to trimming and J lost 6 bases; unmatched junction nucleotides: 10. The V gene's germline CDR1 is DFQATT and CDR2 SNEGSKA (reference sequence). There are 17 residues in the CDR3. This CDR3 reads CSARDLLRGQGAGELFF. CDR3 sequence (DNA): TGCAGTGCTAGAGATCTCTTGCGAGGACAGGGGGCCGGGGAGCTGTTTTTT.

This sequence joins TRBV28 and TRBJ1-5; D might be TRBD1 (5 bases). The CDR3 sequence is 13 residues long. Deletions cut 7 bases from V and 1 base from J, with 8 bases between. Germline loops: CDR1 MDHEN, CDR2 SYDVKM. The CDR3 here is CASKWGSNQPQHF. Here the CDR3 DNA reads TGTGCCAGCAAGTGGGGGAGCAATCAGCCCCAGCATTTT. The whole variable domain, remainder taken from reference TRBV28 and TRBJ1-5, is DVKVTQSSRYLVKRTGEKVFLECVQDMDHENMFWYRQDPGLGLRLIYFSYDVKMKEKGDIPEGYSVSREKKERFSLILESASTNQTSMYLCASKWGSNQPQHFGDGTRLSIL.

The gene calls are TRBV12-3 or TRBV12-4 and TRBJ2-5; 7 bases align to TRBD2. After removal of 3 bases from V and 1 base from J, the junction contained 8 bases not matched to a gene. This CDR3 has 16 amino acids. The CDR3 region has the DNA TGTGCCAGCAGTTTTCAATTAAGCGGGATCCAAGAGACCCAGTACTTC. Amino acid sequence: CASSFQLSGIQETQYF.

This clonotype turned up a few times. J is TRBJ2-3 and V is TRBV12-3 or TRBV12-4; no firm D call. V was clipped by 6 bases and J by 4 bases, with 14 bases between them. This CDR3 spans 14 amino acids. The CDR3 protein is CASREGPAPDTQYF. The CDR3 nucleotides are TGTGCCAGCAGGGAAGGTCCCGCCCCAGATACGCAGTATTTT.